The clone carrying this TCR beta chain was found once. The antigen remains undetermined. This sample is drawn from a study of cytomegalovirus exposure and HLA in healthy donors. General observations from the study: The study flagged roughly 160 TCR beta chains as cytomegalovirus-associated. Researchers reported that a few CMV-associated chains were confirmed in vitro as CMV antigen-specific. Per a prior analysis, the majority of TCR beta V segments were productive roughly 87% or roughly 30% of the time.

This CDR3 region has 14 residues. The PCR made use of 60 Vbeta and 13 Jbeta primers. In the original workflow: Tens of millions of unique TCR beta chains, roughly 11 million shared, were counted in a later analysis. Sequenced by immunoSEQ multiplex PCR; TCRdb stores in-frame clones only, minus some. The DNA was the basis for D and trimming; V, J and clone size are from that table. The profile shows about 130,000 clones, approximately 82% of them singletons. The sequencing sample was made of PBMCs. V is TRBV12-1 and J is TRBJ1-2. TRBV12-1 is an annotated pseudogene. The receptor's source is a boy aged 2-15 years in good health and CMV-seronegative. Here the CDR3 reads CASSSRTVNYGYTF. Here the CDR3 DNA reads TGTGCCAGCAGCTCCAGGACTGTTAATTATGGCTACACCTTC.